This T cell receptor beta chain was retrieved from a study of graft-versus-host responses after intestinal transplantation. Looking at the study overall: The whole recipient group had anti-thymocyte globulin induction followed by tacrolimus and steroids for roughly three years.

This clone was seen just once. The antigen remains unidentified. Clones were read by immunoSEQ multiplex PCR, and TCRdb kept only the in-frame ones, dropping some. The sample has roughly 100,000 clones, more than 85% seen once; the top ten hold around 1%. The length of the CDR3 is 15 residues. Trimming cost V 5 bases and J 0 bases, with 11 bases left between them. Looked up from germline, CDR1 is SGHVS and CDR2 is FNYEAQ. The chain is built from TRBV7-6 and TRBJ1-3, with D tentatively TRBD1 (5 bases). The sequenced sample was unstimulated CD8+ T cells sorted from spleen or lymph node cells, obtained before intestinal transplant. The sequence was obtained from a human donor who received an intestinal transplant. CDR3 in amino acids: CASSPTDSSGNTIYF. The DNA for the CDR3 is TGTGCCAGCAGCCCTACCGACAGCTCTGGAAACACCATATATTTT.